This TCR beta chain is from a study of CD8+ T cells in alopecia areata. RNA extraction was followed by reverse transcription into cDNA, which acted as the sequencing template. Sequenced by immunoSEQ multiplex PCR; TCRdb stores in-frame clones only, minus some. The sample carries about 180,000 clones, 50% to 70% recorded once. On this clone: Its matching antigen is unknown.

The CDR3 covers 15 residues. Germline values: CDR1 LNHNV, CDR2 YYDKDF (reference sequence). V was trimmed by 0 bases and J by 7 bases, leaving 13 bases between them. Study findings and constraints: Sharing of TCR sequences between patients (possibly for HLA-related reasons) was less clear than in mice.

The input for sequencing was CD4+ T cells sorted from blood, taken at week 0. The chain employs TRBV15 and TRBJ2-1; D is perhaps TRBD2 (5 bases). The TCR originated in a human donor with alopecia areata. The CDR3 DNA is TGTGCCACCAGCAGAGATCGCCTAGCCGGGAATGAGCAGTTCTTC. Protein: CATSRDRLAGNEQFF.